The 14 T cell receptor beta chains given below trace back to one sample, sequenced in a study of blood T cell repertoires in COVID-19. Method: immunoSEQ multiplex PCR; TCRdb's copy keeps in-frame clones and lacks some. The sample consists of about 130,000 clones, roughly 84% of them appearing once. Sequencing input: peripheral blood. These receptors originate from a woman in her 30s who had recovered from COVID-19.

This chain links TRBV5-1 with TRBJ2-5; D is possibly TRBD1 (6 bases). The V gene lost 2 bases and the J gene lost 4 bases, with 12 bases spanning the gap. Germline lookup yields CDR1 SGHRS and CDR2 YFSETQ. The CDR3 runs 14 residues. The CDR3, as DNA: TGCGCCAGCAGCTTCCCTGTAGGGGGAGAGACCCAGTACTTC. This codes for CASSFPVGGETQYF.

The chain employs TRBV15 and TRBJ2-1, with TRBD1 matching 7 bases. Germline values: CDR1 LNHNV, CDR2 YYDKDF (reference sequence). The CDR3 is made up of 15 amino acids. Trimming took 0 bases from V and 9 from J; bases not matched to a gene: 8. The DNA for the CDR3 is TGTGCCACCAGCAGAGATCCTGAGGGGGCGGGTGAGCAGTTCTTC. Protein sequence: CATSRDPEGAGEQFF. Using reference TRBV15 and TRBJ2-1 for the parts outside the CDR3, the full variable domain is DAMVIQNPRYQVTQFGKPVTLSCSQTLNHNVMYWYQQKSSQAPKLLFHYYDKDFNNEADTPDNFQSRRPNTSFCFLDIRSPGLGDTAMYLCATSRDPEGAGEQFFGPGTRLTVL.

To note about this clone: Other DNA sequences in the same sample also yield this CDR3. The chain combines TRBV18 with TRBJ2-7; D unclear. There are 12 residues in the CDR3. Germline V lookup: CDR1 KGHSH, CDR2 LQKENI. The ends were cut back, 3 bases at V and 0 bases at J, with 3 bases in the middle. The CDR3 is CASSPSSYEQYF. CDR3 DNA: TGTGCCAGCTCACCCAGCTCCTACGAGCAGTACTTC.

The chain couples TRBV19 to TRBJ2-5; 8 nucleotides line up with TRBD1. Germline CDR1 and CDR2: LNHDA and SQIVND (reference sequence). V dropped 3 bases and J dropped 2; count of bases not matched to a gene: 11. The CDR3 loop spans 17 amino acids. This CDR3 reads CASSIATGVPPQETQYF. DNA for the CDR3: TGTGCCAGTAGTATTGCGACAGGGGTACCCCCACAAGAGACCCAGTACTTC.

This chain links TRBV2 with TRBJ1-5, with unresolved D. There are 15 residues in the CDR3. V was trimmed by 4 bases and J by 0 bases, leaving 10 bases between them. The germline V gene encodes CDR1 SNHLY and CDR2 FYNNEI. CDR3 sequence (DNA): TGTGCCAGCAGTGGAGGGTTGGATAGCAATCAGCCCCAGCATTTT. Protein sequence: CASSGGLDSNQPQHF.

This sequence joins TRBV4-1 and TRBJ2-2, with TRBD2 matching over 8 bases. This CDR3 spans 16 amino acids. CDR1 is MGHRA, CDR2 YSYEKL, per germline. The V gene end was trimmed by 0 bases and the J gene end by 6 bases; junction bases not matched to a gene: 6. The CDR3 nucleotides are TGCGCCAGCAGCCAAGAGGCAGCGGGAGTTTCCGGGGAGCTGTTTTTT. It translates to CASSQEAAGVSGELFF.

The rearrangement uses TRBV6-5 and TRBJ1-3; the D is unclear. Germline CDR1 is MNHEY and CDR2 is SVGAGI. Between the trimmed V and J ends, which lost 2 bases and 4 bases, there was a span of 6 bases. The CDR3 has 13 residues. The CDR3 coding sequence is TGTGCCAGCAGTTACAGCGAAGGAAACACCATATATTTT. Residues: CASSYSEGNTIYF.

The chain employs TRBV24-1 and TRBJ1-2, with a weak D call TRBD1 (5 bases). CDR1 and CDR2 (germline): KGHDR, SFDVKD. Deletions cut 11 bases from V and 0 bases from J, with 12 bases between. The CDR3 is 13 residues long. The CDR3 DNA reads TGTGCCAGCGTGACAGCTGCTAACTATGGCTACACCTTC. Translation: CASVTAANYGYTF.

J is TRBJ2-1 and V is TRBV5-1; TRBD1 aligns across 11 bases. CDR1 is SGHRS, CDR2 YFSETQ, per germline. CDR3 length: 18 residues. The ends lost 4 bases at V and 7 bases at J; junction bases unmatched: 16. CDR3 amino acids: CASSPTERGGTGGNEQFF. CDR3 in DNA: TGCGCCAGCAGCCCCACAGAACGGGGCGGGACAGGGGGGAATGAGCAGTTCTTC.

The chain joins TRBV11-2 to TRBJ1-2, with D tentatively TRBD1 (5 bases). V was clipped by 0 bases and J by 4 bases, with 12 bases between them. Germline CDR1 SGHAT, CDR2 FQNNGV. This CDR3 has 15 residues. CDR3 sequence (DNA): TGTGCCAGCAGCTTAGACGTGGGGGACTTCTATGGCTACACCTTC. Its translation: CASSLDVGDFYGYTF.

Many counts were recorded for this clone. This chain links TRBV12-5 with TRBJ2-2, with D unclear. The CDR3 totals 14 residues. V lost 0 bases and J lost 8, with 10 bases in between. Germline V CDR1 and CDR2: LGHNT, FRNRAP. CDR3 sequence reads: CASGLVPTLGELFF. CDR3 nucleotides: TGTGCTAGTGGTTTGGTGCCTACCCTGGGGGAGCTGTTTTTT.

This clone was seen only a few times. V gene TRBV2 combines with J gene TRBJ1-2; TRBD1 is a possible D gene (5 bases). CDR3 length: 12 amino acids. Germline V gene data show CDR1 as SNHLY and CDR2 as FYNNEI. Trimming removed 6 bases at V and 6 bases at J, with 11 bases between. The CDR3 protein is CASSGWGDGYTF. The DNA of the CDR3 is TGTGCCAGCAGCGGCTGGGGGGATGGCTACACCTTC. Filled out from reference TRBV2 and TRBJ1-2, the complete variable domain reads EPEVTQTPSHQVTQMGQEVILRCVPISNHLYFYWYRQILGQKVEFLVSFYNNEISEKSEIFDDQFSVERPDGSNFTLKIRSTKLEDSAMYFCASSGWGDGYTFGSGTRLTVV.

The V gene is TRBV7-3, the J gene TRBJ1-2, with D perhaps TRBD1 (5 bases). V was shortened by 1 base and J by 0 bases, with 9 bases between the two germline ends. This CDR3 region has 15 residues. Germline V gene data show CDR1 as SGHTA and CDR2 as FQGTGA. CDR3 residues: CASSLKAGPNYGYTF. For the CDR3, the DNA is TGTGCCAGCAGCTTAAAAGCGGGACCTAACTATGGCTACACCTTC.

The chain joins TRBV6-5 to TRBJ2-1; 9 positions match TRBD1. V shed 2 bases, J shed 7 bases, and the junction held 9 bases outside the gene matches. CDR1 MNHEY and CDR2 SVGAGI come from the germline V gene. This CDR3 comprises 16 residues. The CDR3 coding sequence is TGTGCCAGCAGTTACAGAACCGGGACAGGGTCTAATGAGCAGTTCTTC. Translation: CASSYRTGTGSNEQFF.